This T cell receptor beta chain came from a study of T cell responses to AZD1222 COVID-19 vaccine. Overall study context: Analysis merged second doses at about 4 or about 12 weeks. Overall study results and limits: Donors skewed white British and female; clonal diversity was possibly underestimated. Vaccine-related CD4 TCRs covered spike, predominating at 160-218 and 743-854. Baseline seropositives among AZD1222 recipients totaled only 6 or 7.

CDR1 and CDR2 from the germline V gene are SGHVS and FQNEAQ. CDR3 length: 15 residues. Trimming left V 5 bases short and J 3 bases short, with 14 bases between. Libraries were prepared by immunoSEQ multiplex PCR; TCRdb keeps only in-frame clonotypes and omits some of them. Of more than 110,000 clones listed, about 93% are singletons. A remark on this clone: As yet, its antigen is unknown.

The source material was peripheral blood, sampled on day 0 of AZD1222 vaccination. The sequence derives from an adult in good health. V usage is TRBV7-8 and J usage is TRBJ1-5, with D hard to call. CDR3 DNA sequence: TGTGCCAGCAGCCAAACCGGGGTCGACAATCAGCCCCAGCATTTT. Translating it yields CASSQTGVDNQPQHF.